This T cell receptor beta chain derives from a study of T cell responses to AZD1222 COVID-19 vaccine. TCRdb's table, derived via immunoSEQ multiplex PCR, lists solely in-frame clones and lacks some. The table lists over 130,000 clones, 94% of them singletons. Trimming removed 8 bases at V and 0 bases at J, with 5 bases between. The CDR3 runs to 12 residues. The V gene's germline CDR1 is MGHDK and CDR2 SYGVNS. The rearrangement links TRBV25-1 to TRBJ1-3; no clear D. Specimen: peripheral blood, collected on day 0 of AZD1222 vaccination. This TCR was sampled from an adult in good health. The CDR3 is CASGSSGNTIYF. The CDR3 coding sequence is TGTGCCAGCGGGTCCTCTGGAAACACCATATATTTT.